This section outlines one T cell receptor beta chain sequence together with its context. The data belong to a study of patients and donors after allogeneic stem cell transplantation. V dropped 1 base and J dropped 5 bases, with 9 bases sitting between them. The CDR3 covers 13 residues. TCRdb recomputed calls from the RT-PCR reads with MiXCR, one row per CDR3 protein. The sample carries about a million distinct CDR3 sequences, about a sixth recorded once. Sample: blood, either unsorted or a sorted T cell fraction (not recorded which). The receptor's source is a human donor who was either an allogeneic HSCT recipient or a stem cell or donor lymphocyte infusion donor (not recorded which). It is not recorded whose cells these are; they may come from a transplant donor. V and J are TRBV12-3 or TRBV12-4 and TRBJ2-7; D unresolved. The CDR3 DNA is TGTGCCAGCAGTTTAGAGAGCAACCACGAGCAGTACTTC. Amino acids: CASSLESNHEQYF.